This TCR beta chain was captured by sequencing in a study of blood T cells in healthy people across ages. At least ten counts were recorded for this clonotype. One base away lies a much larger clone, so this may be a sequencing read error. Primers used in a second PCR of roughly 6 to 11 cycles were a sample-barcoded 5' primer and a J-beta primer mix. TCRdb redid the calling of the 5' RACE reads with MiXCR, one entry per CDR3 protein. The sample includes hundreds of thousands of distinct CDR3 sequences, about 50% of them seen just once. Germline V gene lookup returns CDR1 MNHEY and CDR2 SVGAGI. This CDR3 is built from 17 residues. RNA extraction gave at least 5 micrograms of total RNA per sample.

The chain joins TRBV6-5 to TRBJ2-1; TRBD2 matches at 8 bases. Matching the DNA end better, TRBJ2-7 makes the J call doubtful. Sequencing was done on a sample of blood. This receptor was identified in a woman over 75 in good health. CDR3 nucleotide sequence: TGTGCCAGCAGTTACACTTCGGGTAGCGGGGCCTACAATGAGCAGTACTTC. Residues: CASSYTSGSGAYNEQYF.